This TCR beta chain comes out of a study of cytomegalovirus exposure and HLA in healthy donors. Primers: 60 Vbeta forward and 13 Jbeta reverse. TCRdb's table, derived via immunoSEQ multiplex PCR, lists solely in-frame clones and lacks some. The sample has about 190,000 clones, about 85% seen once. Comment on this clone: Its antigen is still unknown.

Study outcomes and limitations: The sole available immune exposure information was CMV serostatus. A later analysis showed HLA-associated TCR beta chains outstripping equally common others in clonal expansion. There were a few CMV-associated chains whose specificity for CMV antigens was confirmed in vitro.

V was trimmed by 1 base and J by 9 bases, leaving 11 bases between them. This CDR3 spans 13 amino acids. Germline V CDR1 and CDR2: SGHNT, YYREEE (reference sequence). This TCR was recovered from a man between 50 and 59 years old in good health and CMV-seronegative. Sequenced: PBMCs. The V and J genes are TRBV5-4 and TRBJ1-5, with no clear D. The CDR3 region is CASSLFGGRPQHF. The CDR3 region has the DNA TGTGCCAGCAGCTTGTTTGGAGGACGGCCCCAGCATTTT. Full variable domain (remainder filled in from reference TRBV5-4 and TRBJ1-5): ETGVTQSPTHLIKTRGQQVTLRCSSQSGHNTVSWYQQALGQGPQFIFQYYREEENGRGNFPPRFSGLQFPNYSSELNVNALELDDSALYLCASSLFGGRPQHFGDGTRLSIL.